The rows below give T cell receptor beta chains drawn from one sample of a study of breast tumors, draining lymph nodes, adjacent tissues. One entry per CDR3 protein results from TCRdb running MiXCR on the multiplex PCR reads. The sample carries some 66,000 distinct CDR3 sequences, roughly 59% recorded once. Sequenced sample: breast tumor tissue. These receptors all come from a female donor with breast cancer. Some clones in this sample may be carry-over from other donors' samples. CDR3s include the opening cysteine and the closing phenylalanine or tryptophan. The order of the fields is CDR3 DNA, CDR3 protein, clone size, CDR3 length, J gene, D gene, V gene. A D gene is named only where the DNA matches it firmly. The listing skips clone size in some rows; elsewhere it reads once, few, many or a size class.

CDR3 DNA: TGTGCCAGCATTCTCTTCCACTTT
CDR3 protein: CASILFHF
clone size: NA
CDR3 length: 8
J gene: TRBJ1-6
D gene: NA
V gene: TRBV27

CDR3 DNA: TGTGCCAGCAGTTGGACAGGGTTAAGCAATCAGCCCCAGCATTTT
CDR3 protein: CASSWTGLSNQPQHF
clone size: NA
CDR3 length: 15
J gene: TRBJ1-5
D gene: TRBD1
V gene: TRBV7-2

CDR3 DNA: TGCAGCGTGACCAGGGGTGGGGTCGGCGACTATGGCTACACCTTC
CDR3 protein: CSVTRGGVGDYGYTF
clone size: NA
CDR3 length: 15
J gene: TRBJ1-2
D gene: NA
V gene: TRBV29-1

CDR3 DNA: TGCAGCGCCTTAGCGGGAGGGCCGGGGGCTGAGCGGTTCTTC
CDR3 protein: CSALAGGPGAERFF
clone size: NA
CDR3 length: 14
J gene: TRBJ2-1
D gene: TRBD2
V gene: TRBV29-1

CDR3 DNA: TGTGCCAGCAGTCTGTTGGGAGGGGCCTACGAGCAGTACTTC
CDR3 protein: CASSLLGGAYEQYF
clone size: NA
CDR3 length: 14
J gene: TRBJ2-7
D gene: TRBD2
V gene: TRBV2

CDR3 DNA: TGTGCCAGCAGTTTTGGTACTACTACGCAGCCCCAGCATTTT
CDR3 protein: CASSFGTTTQPQHF
clone size: many
CDR3 length: 14
J gene: TRBJ1-5
D gene: NA
V gene: TRBV12-3/TRBV12-4

CDR3 DNA: TGTGCCAGCAGCTTAGTCCCAGGGGACTATAATTCACCCCTCCACTTT
CDR3 protein: CASSLVPGDYNSPLHF
clone size: NA
CDR3 length: 16
J gene: TRBJ1-6
D gene: NA
V gene: TRBV7-9

CDR3 DNA: TGTGCCTGGAGTCCCCTAGGGGTTCGGGAAAAACTGTTTTTT
CDR3 protein: CAWSPLGVREKLFF
clone size: NA
CDR3 length: 14
J gene: TRBJ1-4
D gene: NA
V gene: TRBV30

CDR3 DNA: TGTGCCATCAGTTTTGGTCAGGGGGCCAACGTCCTGACTTTC
CDR3 protein: CAISFGQGANVLTF
clone size: NA
CDR3 length: 14
J gene: TRBJ2-6
D gene: NA
V gene: TRBV10-3

CDR3 DNA: TGTGCCAGCAGCCAGACTAGCGGGCTCGGAGAGCAGTACTTC
CDR3 protein: CASSQTSGLGEQYF
clone size: many
CDR3 length: 14
J gene: TRBJ2-7
D gene: TRBD2
V gene: TRBV9

CDR3 DNA: TGCAGCGTCTTCGGACAGGGGCCTTTCTATGGCTACACCTTC
CDR3 protein: CSVFGQGPFYGYTF
clone size: NA
CDR3 length: 14
J gene: TRBJ1-2
D gene: TRBD1
V gene: TRBV29-1

CDR3 DNA: TGTGCCAGCTCACTATCCGCGGGGGGCCGCGTTGAGCAGTTCTTC
CDR3 protein: CASSLSAGGRVEQFF
clone size: NA
CDR3 length: 15
J gene: TRBJ2-1
D gene: TRBD2
V gene: TRBV18

CDR3 DNA: TGCAGTGCTAGTTCAGGGGCCAACGGGCCAGATACGCAGTATTTT
CDR3 protein: CSASSGANGPDTQYF
clone size: NA
CDR3 length: 15
J gene: TRBJ2-3
D gene: NA
V gene: TRBV20-1

CDR3 DNA: TGTGCCAGTAGTATAGATCTGGCAGGGAGTAATGATGAGCAGTTCTTC
CDR3 protein: CASSIDLAGSNDEQFF
clone size: many
CDR3 length: 16
J gene: TRBJ2-1
D gene: NA
V gene: TRBV19

CDR3 DNA: TGTGCCAGCAGTGAAAGTAGGGGCAGCCCAAAACTGTTTTTT
CDR3 protein: CASSESRGSPKLFF
clone size: few
CDR3 length: 14
J gene: TRBJ1-4
D gene: NA
V gene: TRBV25-1

CDR3 DNA: TGTGCCAGCAGCCAATCGCGGGACAGGACTTATGATGGCTACACCTTC
CDR3 protein: CASSQSRDRTYDGYTF
clone size: NA
CDR3 length: 16
J gene: TRBJ1-2
D gene: TRBD1
V gene: TRBV6-6

CDR3 DNA: TGTGCCAGCAGCTTCCCCCTCCACTTT
CDR3 protein: CASSFPLHF
clone size: NA
CDR3 length: 9
J gene: TRBJ1-6
D gene: NA
V gene: TRBV5-8

CDR3 DNA: TGTGCCAGCAGCTTAGCAGGAACCTACGAGCAGTACTTC
CDR3 protein: CASSLAGTYEQYF
clone size: NA
CDR3 length: 13
J gene: TRBJ2-7
D gene: NA
V gene: TRBV7-9

CDR3 DNA: TGCAGCGTCGCGGGAGTCATGAACACTGAAGCTTTCTTT
CDR3 protein: CSVAGVMNTEAFF
clone size: many
CDR3 length: 13
J gene: TRBJ1-1
D gene: NA
V gene: TRBV29-1

CDR3 DNA: TGTGCCAGCGGTTCTGCCGGGGTCCTCCAAGAGACCCAGTACTTC
CDR3 protein: CASGSAGVLQETQYF
clone size: NA
CDR3 length: 15
J gene: TRBJ2-5
D gene: NA
V gene: TRBV2

CDR3 DNA: TGCAGTGCTAGTAACAGGGCCACCTCCTATGGCTACACCTTC
CDR3 protein: CSASNRATSYGYTF
clone size: NA
CDR3 length: 14
J gene: TRBJ1-2
D gene: NA
V gene: TRBV20-1

CDR3 DNA: TGCAGTGCCGAGGGGCGAAGAGGAAGGGACGAGCAGTACTTC
CDR3 protein: CSAEGRRGRDEQYF
clone size: NA
CDR3 length: 14
J gene: TRBJ2-7
D gene: NA
V gene: TRBV20-1

CDR3 DNA: TGCAGTGCTAGAGATCTAGGAGGTGGGCAGGTCCCCTCACCCCTCCACTTT
CDR3 protein: CSARDLGGGQVPSPLHF
clone size: medium-sized
CDR3 length: 17
J gene: TRBJ1-6
D gene: NA
V gene: TRBV20-1

CDR3 DNA: TGTGCCAGCAGCCAAGAACCCCCCCGGTCTGGAAACACCATATATTTT
CDR3 protein: CASSQEPPRSGNTIYF
clone size: NA
CDR3 length: 16
J gene: TRBJ1-3
D gene: NA
V gene: TRBV3-1

CDR3 DNA: TGTGCCAGCAGTGTGGACAGGAATGAAAAACTGTTTTTT
CDR3 protein: CASSVDRNEKLFF
clone size: NA
CDR3 length: 13
J gene: TRBJ1-4
D gene: TRBD1
V gene: TRBV2

CDR3 DNA: TGTGCCAGCTGGGGCTTAACCTCTAACTATGGCCACACCTTC
CDR3 protein: CASWGLTSNYGHTF
clone size: NA
CDR3 length: 14
J gene: TRBJ1-2
D gene: NA
V gene: TRBV19